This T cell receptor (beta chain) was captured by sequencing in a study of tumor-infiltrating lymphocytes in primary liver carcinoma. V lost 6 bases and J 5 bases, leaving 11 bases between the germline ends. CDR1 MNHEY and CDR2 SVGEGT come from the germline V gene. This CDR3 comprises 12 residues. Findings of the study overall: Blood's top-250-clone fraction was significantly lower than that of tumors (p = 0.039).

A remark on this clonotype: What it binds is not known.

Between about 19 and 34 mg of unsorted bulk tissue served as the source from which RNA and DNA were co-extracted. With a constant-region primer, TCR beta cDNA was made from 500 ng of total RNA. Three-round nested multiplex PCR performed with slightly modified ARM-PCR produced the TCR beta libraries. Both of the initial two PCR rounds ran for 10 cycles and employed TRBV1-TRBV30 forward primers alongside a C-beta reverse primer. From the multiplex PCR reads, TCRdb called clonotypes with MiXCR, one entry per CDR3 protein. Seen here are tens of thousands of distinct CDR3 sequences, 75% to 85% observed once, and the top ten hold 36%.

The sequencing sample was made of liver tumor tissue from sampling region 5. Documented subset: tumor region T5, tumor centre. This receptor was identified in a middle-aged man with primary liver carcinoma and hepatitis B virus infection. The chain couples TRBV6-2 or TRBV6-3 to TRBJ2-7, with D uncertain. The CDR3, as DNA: TGTGCCAGCAGAGAACGAGGTCACGAGCAGTACTTC. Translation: CASRERGHEQYF.